Presented here are 12 T cell receptor beta chains from one specimen sequenced in a study of long-term antiretroviral therapy in people with HIV. Run at survey level, the immunoSEQ assay was version v3.0. TCRdb's copy holds only in-frame clones and misses some; the assay was immunoSEQ multiplex PCR. The table records fewer than 30,000 clones, about 86% of them present only once. The material was unsorted PBMCs, obtained 0.7 years before starting antiretroviral therapy. All receptors derive from a man aged 25-45 years with HIV.

The chain carries TRBV5-5 and TRBJ2-7, with D maybe TRBD2 (5 bases). CDR3 size: 15 residues. Trimming pared 4 bases from V and 0 bases from J, leaving 14 bases between. Looked up from germline, CDR1 is SGHKS and CDR2 is YYEKEE (reference sequence). The CDR3 reads CASSPLLGDSYEQYF. The CDR3 DNA sequence: TGTGCCAGCAGCCCCTTGCTGGGAGACTCCTACGAGCAGTACTTC.

In its sample, this clone was seen a few times. The CDR3 here is CASSYQPLLGGYTF. The CDR3 nucleotides are TGTGCCAGCAGCTACCAACCGCTTCTCGGTGGCTACACCTTC. The chain employs TRBV11-2 and TRBJ1-2; D is undetermined. CDR1 and CDR2 from the germline V gene are SGHAT and FQNNGV. The ends were cut back, 4 bases at V and 7 bases at J, with 16 bases in the middle. The CDR3 contains 14 residues.

The J gene is TRBJ1-5, the V gene TRBV10-2; D possibly corresponds to TRBD1 (6 bases). The germline gives CDR1 WSHSY, CDR2 SAAADI. Trimming stripped 6 bases from V and 4 bases from J, with 13 bases between. The CDR3 has 14 residues. The CDR3 reads CASREGGRNQPQHF. The CDR3, as DNA: TGCGCCAGCAGAGAAGGGGGGAGAAATCAGCCCCAGCATTTT.

The rearrangement joins TRBV19 to TRBJ1-2; 7 bases match TRBD1. Trimming took 4 bases from V and 2 from J; bases not matched to a gene: 13. Germline V CDR1 and CDR2: LNHDA, SQIVND (reference sequence). The CDR3 is 17 amino acids. The CDR3 reads CASSTSSGTALNYGYTF. For the CDR3, the DNA is TGTGCCAGTAGTACCTCTTCCGGGACAGCTTTAAACTATGGCTACACCTTC.

The chain joins TRBV6-1 to TRBJ2-1, with 9 bases aligning to TRBD2. Germline trimming cut 2 bases from V and 10 bases from J; bases unmatched to any gene: 9. The germline CDR1 and CDR2 sequences are MNHNS and SASEGT. CDR3 length equals 15 residues. CDR3 amino acids: CASSERAGGLREQFF. The CDR3 coding sequence is TGTGCCAGCAGTGAAAGGGCGGGAGGGTTACGGGAGCAGTTCTTC.

V is TRBV28 and J is TRBJ2-7; no clear D. The germline V gene encodes CDR1 MDHEN and CDR2 SYDVKM. This CDR3 comprises 10 residues. The V end was cut by 5 bases, the J end by 4 bases, with 3 bases between. The chain's CDR3 is CASSRYEQYF. In nucleotides, the CDR3 is TGTGCCAGCAGTCGTTACGAGCAGTACTTC. The whole variable domain, remainder taken from reference TRBV28 and TRBJ2-7, is DVKVTQSSRYLVKRTGEKVFLECVQDMDHENMFWYRQDPGLGLRLIYFSYDVKMKEKGDIPEGYSVSREKKERFSLILESASTNQTSMYLCASSRYEQYFGPGTRLTVT.

The chain combines TRBV7-8 with TRBJ2-7; TRBD2 agrees at 9 bases. This CDR3 region has 13 residues. Looked up from germline, CDR1 is SGHVS and CDR2 is FQNEAQ. V gave up 2 bases and J gave up 6 bases; unmatched junction bases: 2. Here the CDR3 DNA reads TGTGCCAGCAGCTTAAAGCGGGAGGCCGAGCAGTACTTC. Amino acids: CASSLKREAEQYF.

The chain combines TRBV5-8 with TRBJ2-1, with D possibly matching TRBD1 (6 bases). The CDR3 has 16 amino acids. Per germline, CDR1 SGHTS and CDR2 YDEGEE. The V gene lost 0 bases and the J gene lost 4 bases, with 14 bases spanning the gap. In nucleotides, the CDR3 is TGTGCCAGCAGCTTGGATGGGACACCTAAATACAATGAGCAGTTCTTC. Translation: CASSLDGTPKYNEQFF.

The gene calls are TRBV5-4 and TRBJ2-7; 7 positions agree with TRBD2. Germline values: CDR1 SGHNT, CDR2 YYREEE (reference sequence). CDR3 size: 13 residues. The junction had 4 bases not matched to a gene; V was cut back by 4 bases and J by 3 bases. The CDR3: CASSPGGLYEQYF. CDR3 sequence (DNA): TGTGCCAGCAGCCCGGGGGGACTCTACGAGCAGTACTTC.

The rearrangement uses TRBV7-8 and TRBJ2-5; 7 nucleotides match TRBD1. Germline values: CDR1 SGHVS, CDR2 FQNEAQ. The CDR3 has 13 residues. Trimming cost V 5 bases and J 6 bases; bases outside gene matches: 6. CDR3: CASSLRQGQTQYF. CDR3 sequence (DNA): TGTGCCAGCAGCCTTAGACAGGGACAGACCCAGTACTTC. The complete variable domain, with remaining parts taken from reference TRBV7-8 and TRBJ2-5, reads GAGVSQSPRYKVAKRGQDVALRCDPISGHVSLFWYQQALGQGPEFLTYFQNEAQLDKSGLPSDRFFAERPEGSVSTLKIQRTQQEDSAVYLCASSLRQGQTQYFGPGTRLLVL.

The chain carries TRBV7-2 and TRBJ2-1; 7 positions agree with TRBD1. This CDR3 is 14 amino acids long. The V segment lost 5 bases and the J segment 4 bases; nucleotides outside the gene matches: 5. The germline V gene encodes CDR1 SGHTA and CDR2 FQGNSA. The CDR3 DNA reads TGTGCCAGCAGCCCCCAGACAGGGTACAATGAGCAGTTCTTC. It codes for CASSPQTGYNEQFF.

V gene TRBV19 combines with J gene TRBJ1-1, with TRBD1 as a possible D gene (5 bases). Trimming left V 5 bases short and J 3 bases short, with 13 bases between. This CDR3 is built from 14 residues. Germline CDR1 LNHDA, CDR2 SQIVND (reference sequence). CDR3 nucleotides: TGTGCCAGTAGTTGGGGCCCTGGCGACACTGAAGCTTTCTTT. It codes for CASSWGPGDTEAFF.